This entry lists 11 T cell receptor beta chains sequenced from one sample in a study of T-cell memory formation after mild COVID-19. TCRdb re-called the 5' RACE reads with MiXCR, one entry per CDR3 protein. Of around 300,000 distinct CDR3 sequences detected, over 10% appear once; the ten largest clones hold about a fifth. What was sequenced was PBMCs or a T cell subset sorted from them (not recorded which). The source of these receptors is a man aged 18 to 30 who had mild COVID-19 (a few samples of this study predate the infection). Cell type and time point are not known.

Only a few counts were recorded for this clonotype. The rearrangement joins TRBV11-1 to TRBJ2-1, with D uncertain. The CDR3 covers 15 residues. V gave up 1 base and J gave up 5 bases, with 12 bases separating them. CDR1 and CDR2 (germline): SGHAT, FQDESV (reference sequence). The DNA of the CDR3 is TGTGCCAGCAGCTTAGGCGATAGCTACCACAATGAGCAGTTCTTC. It codes for CASSLGDSYHNEQFF.

Only a few counts were recorded for this clonotype. The chain joins TRBV3-1 to TRBJ2-7; D unresolved. Trimming removed 0 bases from V and 0 bases from J, with 9 bases in between. The CDR3 runs 15 residues. Germline CDR1 and CDR2: LGHDT and YNNKEL (reference sequence). CDR3 residues: CASSQDGRSSYEQYF. DNA of the CDR3: TGTGCCAGCAGCCAAGATGGTAGGAGCTCCTACGAGCAGTACTTC.

The CDR3 coding sequence is TGTGCCAGCAGCTTGGGGACAGCGGAGCCCCAGCATTTT. It yields the protein CASSLGTAEPQHF. V gene TRBV7-9 combines with J gene TRBJ1-5; TRBD1 matches 7 bases. Germline CDR1 SEHNR, CDR2 FQNEAQ (reference sequence). Germline trimming cut 3 bases from V and 8 bases from J; bases unmatched to any gene: 4. This CDR3 contains 13 residues.

This chain's CDR3 is CSAMGLDHTQYF. In DNA, the CDR3 is TGCAGTGCTATGGGACTAGATCATACGCAGTATTTT. The chain is built from TRBV20-1 and TRBJ2-3; 8 bases are a match to TRBD2. V gave up 4 bases and J gave up 7 bases; unmatched junction bases: 4. CDR1 DFQATT and CDR2 SNEGSKA come from the germline V gene (reference sequence). The CDR3 loop spans 12 amino acids.

This clonotype appeared many times. This chain links TRBV7-9 with TRBJ2-2; D is uncertain. Germline V gene data show CDR1 as SEHNR and CDR2 as FQNEAQ (reference sequence). V was trimmed by 1 base and J by 4 bases, leaving 19 bases between them. This CDR3 region has 18 residues. In DNA form, the CDR3 reads TGTGCCAGCAGCTTAGAAGAGTACGTCCCAGAGAGCACCGGGGAGCTGTTTTTT. It codes for CASSLEEYVPESTGELFF.

This chain uses TRBV6-2 or TRBV6-3 with TRBJ2-1; D gene unclear. CDR1 is MNHEY and CDR2 is SVGEGT in the germline V gene. The germline V and J ends were trimmed by 8 bases and 8 bases, with 10 bases remaining between them. The CDR3 runs 11 residues. The CDR3 nucleotides are TGTGCCAGCGGGTGGGTCGATGAGCAGTTCTTC. Protein: CASGWVDEQFF.

The chain uses TRBV4-1 and TRBJ2-4, with D possibly called TRBD1 or TRBD2 (5 bases each). Germline-derived CDR1 and CDR2 are MGHRA and YSYEKL. Trimming stripped 3 bases from V and 5 bases from J, with 17 bases between. There are 16 residues in the CDR3. The CDR3 is CASSHLGRGPQNIQYF. In DNA form, the CDR3 reads TGCGCCAGCAGCCACTTGGGACGGGGACCCCAAAACATTCAGTACTTC.

This clonotype was seen a few times. The gene calls are TRBV5-1 and TRBJ2-5; 8 nucleotides line up with TRBD1. V dropped 2 bases and J dropped 3; count of bases not matched to a gene: 3. This CDR3 is 14 amino acids long. The germline CDR1 and CDR2 sequences are SGHRS and YFSETQ. Here the CDR3 DNA reads TGCGCCAGCAGCTTCGGACAGGGCGAAGAGACCCAGTACTTC. Amino acid sequence: CASSFGQGEETQYF. Looking up the rest from reference TRBV5-1 and TRBJ2-5 gives the full variable domain: KAGVTQTPRYLIKTRGQQVTLSCSPISGHRSVSWYQQTPGQGLQFLFEYFSETQRNKGNFPGRFSGRQFSNSRSEMNVSTLELGDSALYLCASSFGQGEETQYFGPGTRLLVL.

The table lists this clonotype with a few counts. The genes are TRBV6-2 or TRBV6-3 and TRBJ2-3; D gene unclear. The CDR3 runs to 12 residues. Germline loops: CDR1 MNHEY, CDR2 SVGEGT. Trimming shortened V by 6 bases and J by 5 bases, and 9 bases separated the two germline ends. The CDR3 DNA reads TGTGCCAGCAGACCTCCACAAGATACGCAGTATTTT. As protein: CASRPPQDTQYF.

The chain employs TRBV29-1 and TRBJ1-1; possibly TRBD1 for D (5 bases). V shed 7 bases and J shed 6 bases, with 24 bases lying between them. The CDR3 runs to 15 residues. The germline V gene encodes CDR1 SQVTM and CDR2 ANQGSEA. CDR3 sequence: CSAAGTPLEEPEAFF. CDR3 coding DNA: TGCAGCGCCGCCGGGACGCCGTTGGAGGAACCTGAAGCTTTCTTT.

The chain employs TRBV4-3 and TRBJ2-1; a possible D gene is TRBD1 (6 bases). Germline values: CDR1 LGHNA, CDR2 YSLEER. V was cut by 6 bases and J by 2 bases, with 17 bases left in between. CDR3 size: 16 residues. The CDR3 DNA sequence: TGCGCCAGCAGTCCAAATCAGGGGTTGGCCTACAATGAGCAGTTCTTC. It is translated as CASSPNQGLAYNEQFF.